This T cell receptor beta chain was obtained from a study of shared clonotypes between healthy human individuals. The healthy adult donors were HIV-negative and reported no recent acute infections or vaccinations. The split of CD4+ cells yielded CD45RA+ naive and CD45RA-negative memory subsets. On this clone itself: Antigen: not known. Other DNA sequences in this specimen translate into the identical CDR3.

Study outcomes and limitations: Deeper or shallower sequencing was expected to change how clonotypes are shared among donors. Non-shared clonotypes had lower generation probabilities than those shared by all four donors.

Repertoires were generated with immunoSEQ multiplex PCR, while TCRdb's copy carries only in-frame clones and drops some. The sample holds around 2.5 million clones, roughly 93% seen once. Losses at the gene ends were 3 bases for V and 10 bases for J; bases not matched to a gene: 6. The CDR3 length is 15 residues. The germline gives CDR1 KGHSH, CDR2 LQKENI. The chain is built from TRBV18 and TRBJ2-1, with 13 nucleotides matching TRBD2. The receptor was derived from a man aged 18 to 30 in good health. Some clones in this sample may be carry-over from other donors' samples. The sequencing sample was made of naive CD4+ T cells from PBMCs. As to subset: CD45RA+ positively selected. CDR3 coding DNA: TGTGCCAGCTCACCCGGACTAGCGGGAGTCAGGGAGCAGTTCTTC. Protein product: CASSPGLAGVREQFF.